A single T cell receptor (beta chain) is shown here with its context. The data were taken from a study of blood T cell repertoires in COVID-19. Whole-study context: Samples of COVID-19 (acute and convalescent) were obtained from the United States, Italy and Spain.

As handled by the study authors: The authors estimated nucleated cell counts from reference gene primer amplification. The repertoire was sequenced with immunoSEQ multiplex PCR; TCRdb's copy has only in-frame clones and lacks some. V and J calls and clone size are copied from that table; D and trimming were computed from the DNA. The repertoire holds around 300,000 clones, with about 90% as singletons. The sequence was obtained from a woman between 35 and 50 years old with acute or convalescent COVID-19. Sequencing was carried out using peripheral blood.

Here the CDR3 DNA reads TGTGCCAGCAGCACAACAGGGACCTCTGGAAACACCATATATTTT. Translated: CASSTTGTSGNTIYF. This sequence joins TRBV9 and TRBJ1-3, with D tentatively TRBD1 (6 bases). V gave up 4 bases and J gave up 0 bases, with 11 bases separating them. There are 15 residues in the CDR3. Germline CDR1 reads SGDLS; CDR2 reads YYNGEE.